The TCR beta chain under discussion was sequenced for a study of identical twins. General study findings and limits: Insertion counts were lower in abundant cord blood beta clonotypes, a trend that memory repertoires did not show.

TCRdb independently ran MiXCR on the 5' RACE reads; one entry per CDR3 protein. Of roughly 480,000 distinct CDR3 sequences in the sample, 20% to 30% were seen once. The CDR3 is 15 amino acids. Germline values: CDR1 SGDLS, CDR2 YYNGEE. V lost 4 bases, J lost 5 bases, and 6 bases stayed unmatched. This clonotype was observed a few times. Its cognate antigen is unknown. Another study also made use of these data, one on T cells expressing NK-cell markers. As that report states: Whether expanded NKG2C-expressing T cell clones recognize HCMV is unknown.

The sequence was collected from a woman under 30 in good health. This chain uses TRBV9 with TRBJ2-3, with 11 positions matching TRBD2. Sequenced input: CD4+ T cells sorted from blood. CDR3 nucleotides: TGTGCCAGCAGCACCCTAGCGGGGGGAAGAGATACGCAGTATTTT. It encodes CASSTLAGGRDTQYF. The full variable domain, with the rest looked up from reference TRBV9 and TRBJ2-3, is DSGVTQTPKHLITATGQRVTLRCSPRSGDLSVYWYQQSLDQGLQFLIQYYNGEERAKGNILERFSAQQFPDLHSELNLSSLELGDSALYFCASSTLAGGRDTQYFGPGTRLTVL.